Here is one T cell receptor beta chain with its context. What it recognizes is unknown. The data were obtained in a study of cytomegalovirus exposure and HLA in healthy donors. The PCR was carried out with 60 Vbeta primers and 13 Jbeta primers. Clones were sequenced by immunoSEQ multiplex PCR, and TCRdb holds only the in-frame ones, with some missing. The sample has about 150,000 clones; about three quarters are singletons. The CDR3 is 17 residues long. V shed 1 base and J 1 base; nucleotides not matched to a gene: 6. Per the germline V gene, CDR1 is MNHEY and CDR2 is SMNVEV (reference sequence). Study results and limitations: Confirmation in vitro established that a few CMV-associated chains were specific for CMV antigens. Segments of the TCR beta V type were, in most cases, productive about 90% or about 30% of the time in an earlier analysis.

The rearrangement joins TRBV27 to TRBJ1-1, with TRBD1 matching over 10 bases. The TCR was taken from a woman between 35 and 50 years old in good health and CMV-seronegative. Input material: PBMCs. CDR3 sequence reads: CASSLWGTGVANTEAFF. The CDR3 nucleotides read TGTGCCAGCAGTTTATGGGGGACAGGGGTAGCGAACACTGAAGCTTTCTTT.